The rows below give T cell receptor beta chains drawn from one sample of a study of long-term antiretroviral therapy in people with HIV. Assay: immunoSEQ multiplex PCR; the TCRdb copy retains only in-frame clones and omits some. Of tens of thousands of clones in the sample, just under 95% are singletons; the top ten hold more than 3%. The input for sequencing was unsorted PBMCs, taken 5.3 years after starting antiretroviral therapy. These receptors were collected from a middle-aged man with HIV. The CDR3 runs from the conserved cysteine through the conserved F or W.

V gene,J gene,CDR3 protein
TRBV10-2,TRBJ2-3,CASSEGMRATDTQYF
TRBV10-2,TRBJ2-7,CASSESFDDPDEQYF
TRBV2,TRBJ1-2,CASRTANYGYTF
TRBV4-3,TRBJ2-1,CASSQEGGLAGVVYNEQFF
TRBV4-1,TRBJ1-3,CASSQPGLSGGNTIYF
TRBV5-6,TRBJ1-1,CASSWDGEAFF
TRBV4-3,TRBJ1-2,CASSQDRAGVGGYTF
TRBV13,TRBJ2-2,CASSETGSDGELFF
TRBV7-8,TRBJ1-1,CASSLGGRGTEAFF
TRBV6-5,TRBJ1-2,CASSWDSTGYGYTF
TRBV9,TRBJ1-3,CASSVARTGPRAGNTIYF
TRBV19,TRBJ1-1,CASSILPMNTEAFF
TRBV19,TRBJ1-1,CASSSRDRAWVTEAFF
TRBV19,TRBJ1-5,CASSIWRPTSRDYQPQHF
TRBV5-6,TRBJ1-1,CASSLGPTEAFF
TRBV9,TRBJ2-3,CASSTRQGGDTQYF
TRBV6-5,TRBJ2-7,CASSSGATYEQYF
TRBV6-6,TRBJ1-4,CASSYSTLPSEKLFF
TRBV7-9,TRBJ2-5,CASSLAGGETQYF
TRBV5-6,TRBJ1-5,CASSSGRHNQPQHF
TRBV27,TRBJ1-1,CASRWGQLNTEAFF
TRBV4-1,TRBJ1-5,CASSLSFGGDQPQHF
TRBV11-2,TRBJ1-1,CASSLGRTGYPKPNTEAFF
TRBV30,TRBJ1-6,CAWSVGNSPLHF
TRBV6-6,TRBJ2-7,CASSGDSTYEQYF
TRBV5-4,TRBJ1-1,CASSLAIQGAREAFF
TRBV2,TRBJ2-7,CASSLTSGGPHEQYF